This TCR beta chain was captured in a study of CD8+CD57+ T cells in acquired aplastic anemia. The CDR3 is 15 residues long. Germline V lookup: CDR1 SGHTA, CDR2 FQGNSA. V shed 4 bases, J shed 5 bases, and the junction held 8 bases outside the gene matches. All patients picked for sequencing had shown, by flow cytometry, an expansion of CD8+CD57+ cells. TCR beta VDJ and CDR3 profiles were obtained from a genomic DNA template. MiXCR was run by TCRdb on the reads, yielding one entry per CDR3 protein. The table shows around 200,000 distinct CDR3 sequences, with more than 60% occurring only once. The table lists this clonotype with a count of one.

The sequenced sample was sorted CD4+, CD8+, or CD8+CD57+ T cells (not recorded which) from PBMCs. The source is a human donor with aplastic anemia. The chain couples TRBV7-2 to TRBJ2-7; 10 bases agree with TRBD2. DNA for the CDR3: TGTGCCAGCAGCTCACGAACTAGCGGGGAGAACGAGCAGTACTTC. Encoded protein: CASSSRTSGENEQYF.